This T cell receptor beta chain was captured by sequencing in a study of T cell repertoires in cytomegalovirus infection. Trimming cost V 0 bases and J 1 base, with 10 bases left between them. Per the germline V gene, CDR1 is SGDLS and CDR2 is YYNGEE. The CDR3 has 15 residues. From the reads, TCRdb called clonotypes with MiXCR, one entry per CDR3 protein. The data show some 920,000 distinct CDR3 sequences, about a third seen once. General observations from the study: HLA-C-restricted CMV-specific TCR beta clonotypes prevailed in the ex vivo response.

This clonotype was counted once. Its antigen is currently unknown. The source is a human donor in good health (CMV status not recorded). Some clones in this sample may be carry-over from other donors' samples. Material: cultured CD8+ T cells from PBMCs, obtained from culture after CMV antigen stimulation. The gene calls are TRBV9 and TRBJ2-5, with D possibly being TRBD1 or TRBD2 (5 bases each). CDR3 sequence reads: CASSVVPGTQETQYF. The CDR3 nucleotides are TGTGCCAGCAGCGTAGTCCCAGGGACCCAAGAGACCCAGTACTTC.